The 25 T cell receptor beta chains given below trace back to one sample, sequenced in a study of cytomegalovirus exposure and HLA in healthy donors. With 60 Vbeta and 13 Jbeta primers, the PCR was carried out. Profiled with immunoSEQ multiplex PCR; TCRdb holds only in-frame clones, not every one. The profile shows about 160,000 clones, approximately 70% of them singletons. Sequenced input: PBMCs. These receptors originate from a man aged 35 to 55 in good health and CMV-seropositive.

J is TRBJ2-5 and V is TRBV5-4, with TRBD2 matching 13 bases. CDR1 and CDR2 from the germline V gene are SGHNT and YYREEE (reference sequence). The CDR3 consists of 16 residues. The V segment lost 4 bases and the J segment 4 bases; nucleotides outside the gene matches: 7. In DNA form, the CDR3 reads TGTGCCAGCAGCAGAAGGACTAGCGGGGGAGTAGAGACCCAGTACTTC. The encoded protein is CASSRRTSGGVETQYF. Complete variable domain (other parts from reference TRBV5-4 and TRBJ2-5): ETGVTQSPTHLIKTRGQQVTLRCSSQSGHNTVSWYQQALGQGPQFIFQYYREEENGRGNFPPRFSGLQFPNYSSELNVNALELDDSALYLCASSRRTSGGVETQYFGPGTRLLVL.

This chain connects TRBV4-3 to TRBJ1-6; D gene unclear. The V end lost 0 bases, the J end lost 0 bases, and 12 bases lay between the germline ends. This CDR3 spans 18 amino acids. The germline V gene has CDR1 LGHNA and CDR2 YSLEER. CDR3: CASSQEFSWSSYNSPLHF. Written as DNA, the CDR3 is TGCGCCAGCAGCCAAGAGTTTTCCTGGAGCTCCTATAATTCACCCCTCCACTTT.

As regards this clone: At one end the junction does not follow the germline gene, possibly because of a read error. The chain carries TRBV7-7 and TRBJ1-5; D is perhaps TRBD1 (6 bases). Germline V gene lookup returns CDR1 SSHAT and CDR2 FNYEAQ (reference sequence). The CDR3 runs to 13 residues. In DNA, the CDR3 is TGTGCTAGCAGCCAAGGACAGAATCAGCCCCAGCATTTT. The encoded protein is CASSQGQNQPQHF.

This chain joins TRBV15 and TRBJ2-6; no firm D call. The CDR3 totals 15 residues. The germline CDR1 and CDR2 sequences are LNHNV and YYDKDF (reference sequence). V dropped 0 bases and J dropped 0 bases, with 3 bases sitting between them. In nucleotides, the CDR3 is TGTGCCACCAGCAGAGACAACTCTGGGGCCAACGTCCTGACTTTC. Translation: CATSRDNSGANVLTF.

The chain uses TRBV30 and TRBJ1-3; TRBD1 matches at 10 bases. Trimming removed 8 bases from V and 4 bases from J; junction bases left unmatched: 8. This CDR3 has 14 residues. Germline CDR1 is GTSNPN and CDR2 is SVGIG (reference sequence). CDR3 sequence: CAHYRQGAGNTIYF. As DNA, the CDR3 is TGTGCCCACTACCGACAGGGGGCCGGAAACACCATATATTTT.

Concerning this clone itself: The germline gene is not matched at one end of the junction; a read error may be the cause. CDR3 region: CASSPGDRGTGSPLHF. DNA for the CDR3: TGTGCCAGCAGCCCTGGGGACAGGGGTACCGGTTCACCCCTTCACTTT. The gene calls are TRBV5-8 and TRBJ1-6, with 10 bases identical to TRBD1. The CDR3 covers 16 residues. CDR1 and CDR2 from the germline V gene are SGHTS and YDEGEE.

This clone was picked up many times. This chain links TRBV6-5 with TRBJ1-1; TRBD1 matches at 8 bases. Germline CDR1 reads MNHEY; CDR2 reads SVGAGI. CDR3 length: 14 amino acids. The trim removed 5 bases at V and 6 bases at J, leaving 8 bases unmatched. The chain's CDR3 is CASSAGQGKAEAFF. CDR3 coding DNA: TGTGCCAGCAGTGCCGGACAGGGTAAGGCTGAAGCTTTCTTT.

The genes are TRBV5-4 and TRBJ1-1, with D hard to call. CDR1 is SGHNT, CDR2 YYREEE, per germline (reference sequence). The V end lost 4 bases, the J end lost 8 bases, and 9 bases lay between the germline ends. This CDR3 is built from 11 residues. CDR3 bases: TGTGCCAGCAGCCGAGAGTCGGAAGCTTTCTTT. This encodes CASSRESEAFF.

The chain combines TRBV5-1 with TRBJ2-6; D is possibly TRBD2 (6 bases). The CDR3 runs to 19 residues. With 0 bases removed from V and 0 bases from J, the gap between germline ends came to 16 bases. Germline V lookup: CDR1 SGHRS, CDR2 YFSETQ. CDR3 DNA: TGCGCCAGCAGCTTGGCCGGGTGGGACTCAGGCTCTGGGGCCAACGTCCTGACTTTC. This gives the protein CASSLAGWDSGSGANVLTF.

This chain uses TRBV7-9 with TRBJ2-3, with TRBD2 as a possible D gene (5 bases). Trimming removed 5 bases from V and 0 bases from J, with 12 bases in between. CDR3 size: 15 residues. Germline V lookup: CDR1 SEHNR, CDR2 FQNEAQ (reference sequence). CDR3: CASSRGGSSTDTQYF. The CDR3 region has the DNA TGTGCCAGCAGCCGAGGAGGCAGTAGCACAGATACGCAGTATTTT.

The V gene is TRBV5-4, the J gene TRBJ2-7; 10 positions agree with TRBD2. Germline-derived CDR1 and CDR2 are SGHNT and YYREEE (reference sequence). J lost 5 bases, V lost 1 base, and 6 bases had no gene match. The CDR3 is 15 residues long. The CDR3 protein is CASSLFSGGIDEQYF. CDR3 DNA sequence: TGTGCCAGCAGCTTGTTTAGCGGGGGGATCGACGAGCAGTACTTC.

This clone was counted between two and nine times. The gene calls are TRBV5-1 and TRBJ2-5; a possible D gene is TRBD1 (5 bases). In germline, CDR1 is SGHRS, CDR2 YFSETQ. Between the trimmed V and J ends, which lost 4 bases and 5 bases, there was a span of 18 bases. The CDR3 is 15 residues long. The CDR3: CASSVGKGAPETQYF. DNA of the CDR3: TGCGCCAGCAGCGTGGGGAAAGGGGCTCCGGAGACCCAGTACTTC. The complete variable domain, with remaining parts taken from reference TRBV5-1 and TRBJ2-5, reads KAGVTQTPRYLIKTRGQQVTLSCSPISGHRSVSWYQQTPGQGLQFLFEYFSETQRNKGNFPGRFSGRQFSNSRSEMNVSTLELGDSALYLCASSVGKGAPETQYFGPGTRLLVL.

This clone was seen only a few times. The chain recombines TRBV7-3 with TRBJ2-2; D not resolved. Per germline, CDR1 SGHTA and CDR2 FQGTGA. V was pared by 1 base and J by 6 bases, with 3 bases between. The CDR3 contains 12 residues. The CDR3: CASSLRAGELFF. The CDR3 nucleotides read TGTGCCAGCAGCTTAAGAGCCGGGGAGCTGTTTTTT. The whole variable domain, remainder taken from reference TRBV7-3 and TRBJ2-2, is GAGVSQTPSNKVTEKGKYVELRCDPISGHTALYWYRQSLGQGPEFLIYFQGTGAADDSGLPNDRFFAVRPEGSVSTLKIQRTERGDSAVYLCASSLRAGELFFGEGSRLTVL.

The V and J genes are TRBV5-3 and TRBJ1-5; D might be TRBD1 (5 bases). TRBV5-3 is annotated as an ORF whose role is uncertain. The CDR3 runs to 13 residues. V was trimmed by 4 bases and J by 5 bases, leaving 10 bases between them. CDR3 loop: CARSGDSYQPQHF. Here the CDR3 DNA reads TGTGCCAGAAGCGGTGACAGTTATCAGCCCCAGCATTTT.

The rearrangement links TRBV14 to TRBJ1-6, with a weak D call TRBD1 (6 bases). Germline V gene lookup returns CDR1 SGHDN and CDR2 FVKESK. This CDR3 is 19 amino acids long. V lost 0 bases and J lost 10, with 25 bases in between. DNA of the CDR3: TGTGCCAGCAGCCAAGATCTCAAATGGGGGCAGGGCGGCCTATCACCCCTCCACTTT. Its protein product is CASSQDLKWGQGGLSPLHF.

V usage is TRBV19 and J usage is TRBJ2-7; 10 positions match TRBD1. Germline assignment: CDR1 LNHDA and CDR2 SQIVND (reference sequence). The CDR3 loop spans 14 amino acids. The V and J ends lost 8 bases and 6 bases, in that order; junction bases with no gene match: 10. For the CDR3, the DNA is TGTGCCAGTCGTGCGGGACAGGGGCTAGGCGAGCAGTACTTC. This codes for CASRAGQGLGEQYF.

The CDR3 loop reads CASSSGSHPETQYF. The CDR3 DNA reads TGTGCCAGCAGCTCCGGGAGCCATCCGGAGACCCAGTACTTC. The rearrangement uses TRBV11-2 and TRBJ2-5; tentative D call: TRBD2 (6 bases). Trimming removed 4 bases from V and 5 bases from J, with 14 bases in between. This CDR3 has 14 amino acids. Germline V gene sequence: CDR1 SGHAT, CDR2 FQNNGV.

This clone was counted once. The CDR3: CASSPQENTEAFF. The CDR3 region has the DNA TGCGCCAGCAGCCCACAAGAGAACACTGAAGCTTTCTTT. The chain joins TRBV4-3 to TRBJ1-1; D is ambiguous. The CDR3 is 13 amino acids. V shed 4 bases and J shed 1 base, with 7 bases lying between them. Germline V lookup: CDR1 LGHNA, CDR2 YSLEER.

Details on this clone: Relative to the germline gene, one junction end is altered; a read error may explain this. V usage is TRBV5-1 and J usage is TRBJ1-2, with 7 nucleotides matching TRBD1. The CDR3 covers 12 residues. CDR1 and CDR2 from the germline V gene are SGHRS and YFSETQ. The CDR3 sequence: CASSSGQRPMSF. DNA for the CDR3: TGCGCCAGCAGCTCGGGACAGCGGCCTATGAGCTTC.

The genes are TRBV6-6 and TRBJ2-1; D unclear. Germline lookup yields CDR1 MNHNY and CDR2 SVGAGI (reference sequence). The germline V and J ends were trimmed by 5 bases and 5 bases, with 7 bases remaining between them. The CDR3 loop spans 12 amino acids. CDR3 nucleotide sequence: TGTGCCAGCAGTGTTAATAACAATGAGCAGTTCTTC. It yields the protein CASSVNNNEQFF.

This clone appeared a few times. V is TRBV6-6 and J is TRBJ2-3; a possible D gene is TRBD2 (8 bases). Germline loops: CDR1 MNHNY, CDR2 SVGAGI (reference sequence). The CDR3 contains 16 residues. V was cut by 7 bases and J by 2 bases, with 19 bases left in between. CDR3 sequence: CASKSGGGFYTDTQYF. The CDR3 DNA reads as TGTGCCAGCAAATCGGGAGGGGGCTTTTACACAGATACGCAGTATTTT.

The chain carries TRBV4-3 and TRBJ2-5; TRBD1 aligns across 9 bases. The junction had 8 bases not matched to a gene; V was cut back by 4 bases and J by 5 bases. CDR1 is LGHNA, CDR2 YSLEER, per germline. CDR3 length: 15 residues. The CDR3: CASSPGTGRRETQYF. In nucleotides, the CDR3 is TGCGCCAGCAGCCCCGGGACAGGGAGGCGTGAGACCCAGTACTTC.

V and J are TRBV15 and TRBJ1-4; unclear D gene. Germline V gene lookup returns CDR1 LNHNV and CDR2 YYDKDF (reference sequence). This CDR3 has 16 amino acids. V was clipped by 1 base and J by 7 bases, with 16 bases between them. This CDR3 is CATSRVGGSAAEKLFF. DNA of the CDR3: TGTGCCACCAGCAGAGTAGGCGGCTCGGCGGCTGAAAAACTGTTTTTT.

The CDR3 sequence is CASSQEPGVEAFF. CDR3 nucleotides: TGCGCCAGCAGCCAAGAGCCGGGGGTTGAAGCTTTCTTT. J is TRBJ1-1 and V is TRBV4-3; a possible D gene is TRBD1 (5 bases). The V end lost 0 bases, the J end lost 7 bases, and 9 bases lay between the germline ends. The germline CDR1 and CDR2 sequences are LGHNA and YSLEER. CDR3 size: 13 residues.

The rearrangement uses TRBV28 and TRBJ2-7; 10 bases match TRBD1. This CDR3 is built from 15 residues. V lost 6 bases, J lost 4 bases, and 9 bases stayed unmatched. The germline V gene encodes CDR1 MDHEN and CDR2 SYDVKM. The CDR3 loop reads CASRRGDRGGYEQYF. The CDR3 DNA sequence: TGTGCCAGCAGACGCGGGGACAGGGGCGGATACGAGCAGTACTTC.